Listed here are 10 T cell receptor beta chains from one sample, sequenced in a study of T cell repertoires in ileal Crohn's disease. Clones were sequenced by immunoSEQ multiplex PCR, and TCRdb holds only the in-frame ones, with some missing. The data hold about 3,800 clones, with about 80% observed a single time. The sample was ileal tissue. Receptors originate from an adult with Crohn's disease.

The rearrangement links TRBV2 to TRBJ2-2, with 11 positions matching TRBD2. The germline gives CDR1 SNHLY, CDR2 FYNNEI. V lost 9 bases and J lost 3; bases outside the gene matches: 6. There are 15 residues in the CDR3. CDR3 in amino acids: CASQLAGVYTGELFF. The CDR3, as DNA: TGTGCCAGTCAACTAGCGGGGGTCTACACCGGGGAGCTGTTTTTT.

The CDR3 DNA reads TGTGCCAGCAGCTCTCGACAGGGCAGTCAGCCCCAGCATTTT. Translation gives CASSSRQGSQPQHF. The chain couples TRBV7-9 to TRBJ1-5, with 7 nucleotides matching TRBD1. The junction had 6 bases not matched to a gene; V was cut back by 4 bases and J by 6 bases. The germline gives CDR1 SEHNR, CDR2 FQNEAQ (reference sequence). The CDR3 extends over 14 amino acids.

The chain uses TRBV15 and TRBJ1-1; 7 bases map to TRBD1. Losses at the gene ends were 6 bases for V and 0 bases for J; bases not matched to a gene: 4. CDR3 length: 14 residues. The germline CDR1 and CDR2 sequences are LNHNV and YYDKDF (reference sequence). The CDR3 nucleotides read TGTGCCACCAGTAGACAGGGTATGAACACTGAAGCTTTCTTT. Protein product: CATSRQGMNTEAFF.

This clone was detected only a few times. The rearrangement joins TRBV7-3 to TRBJ1-1; maybe TRBD1 (6 bases). Germline loops: CDR1 SGHTA, CDR2 FQGTGA. The CDR3 sequence is 14 residues long. V was cut by 1 base and J by 3 bases, with 9 bases left in between. CDR3 DNA: TGTGCCAGCAGCTTAATCCAGGGGTACACTGAAGCTTTCTTT. This gives the protein CASSLIQGYTEAFF.

The rearrangement links TRBV25-1 to TRBJ2-7, with 10 bases identical to TRBD2. Trimming removed 3 bases from V and 3 bases from J; junction bases left unmatched: 5. This CDR3 contains 15 residues. CDR1 and CDR2 (germline): MGHDK, SYGVNS. This chain's CDR3 is CASSDLAGGDYEQYF. The CDR3, as DNA: TGTGCCAGCAGTGACTTAGCGGGAGGTGACTACGAGCAGTACTTC.

By frequency in the sample, this clone is large. The V gene is TRBV19, the J gene TRBJ1-5; D is unclear. CDR3 length: 15 amino acids. The ends were cut back, 3 bases at V and 0 bases at J, with 9 bases in the middle. Germline CDR1 LNHDA, CDR2 SQIVND (reference sequence). For the CDR3, the DNA is TGTGCCAGTAGTATTTATCGAGATAGCAATCAGCCCCAGCATTTT. Translating it yields CASSIYRDSNQPQHF.

This clone was seen only a few times. This chain links TRBV5-1 with TRBJ2-4, with D hard to call. V was trimmed by 0 bases and J by 0 bases, leaving 7 bases between them. Germline CDR1 reads SGHRS; CDR2 reads YFSETQ. The CDR3 is made up of 15 amino acids. The CDR3: CASSLGWPAKNIQYF. CDR3 nucleotide sequence: TGCGCCAGCAGCTTGGGTTGGCCAGCCAAAAACATTCAGTACTTC. Supplemented by reference TRBV5-1 and TRBJ2-4, the full variable domain reads KAGVTQTPRYLIKTRGQQVTLSCSPISGHRSVSWYQQTPGQGLQFLFEYFSETQRNKGNFPGRFSGRQFSNSRSEMNVSTLELGDSALYLCASSLGWPAKNIQYFGAGTRLSVL.

V is TRBV28 and J is TRBJ2-2, with 13 bases that match TRBD2. Looked up from germline, CDR1 is MDHEN and CDR2 is SYDVKM. The V segment lost 4 bases and the J segment 0 bases; nucleotides outside the gene matches: 5. CDR3 length: 18 amino acids. The DNA for the CDR3 is TGTGCCAGCAGTTCCCTTACTAGCGGGGGGGCGAACACCGGGGAGCTGTTTTTT. Amino acids: CASSSLTSGGANTGELFF.

J is TRBJ1-2 and V is TRBV13; no reliable D call. Trimming pared 2 bases from V and 2 bases from J, leaving 6 bases between. Germline V CDR1 and CDR2: PRHDT, FYEKMQ (reference sequence). This CDR3 is 13 amino acids long. CDR3 DNA sequence: TGTGCCAGCAGCTTAAGCAACAACTATGGCTACACCTTC. Translated, it gives CASSLSNNYGYTF. Filled out from reference TRBV13 and TRBJ1-2, the complete variable domain reads AAGVIQSPRHLIKEKRETATLKCYPIPRHDTVYWYQQGPGQDPQFLISFYEKMQSDKGSIPDRFSAQQFSDYHSELNMSSLELGDSALYFCASSLSNNYGYTFGSGTRLTVV.

The chain uses TRBV5-8 and TRBJ2-3; 7 bases map to TRBD2. The CDR3 spans 14 residues. Looked up from germline, CDR1 is SGHTS and CDR2 is YDEGEE. V dropped 3 bases and J dropped 7; count of bases not matched to a gene: 8. The CDR3 is CASSSNSGGNTQYF. In DNA, the CDR3 is TGTGCCAGCAGCTCTAACTCCGGGGGGAATACGCAGTATTTT.